The 5 T cell receptor beta chains given below trace back to one sample, sequenced in a study of vaccination and CD4 T cells after COVID-19. These receptors lack a known antigen. Oncomine TCR Beta short-read sequencing was applied to DNA from cultured CD4+ T cells. TCRdb used MiXCR to reprocess the PCR reads, holding one entry per CDR3 protein. The sample holds roughly 7,300 distinct CDR3 sequences; 50% to 65% are singletons and the top ten take about 37%. The treatment here: approximately nine-day PBMC culture with coronavirus spike peptide pools or control peptides (ViraFEST assay). Sequencing was done on a sample of CD4+ T cells from blood, cultured in vitro. These receptors were collected from a human donor who had recovered from COVID-19.

This chain connects TRBV7-9 to TRBJ2-7; TRBD1 aligns across 7 bases. The CDR3 has 15 amino acids. J gave up 5 bases and V 1 base, and 8 bases lay outside the gene matches. CDR1 is SEHNR and CDR2 is FQNEAQ in the germline V gene (reference sequence). CDR3 in amino acids: CASSLGTGAIDEQYF. The CDR3 DNA reads TGTGCCAGCAGCTTAGGTACAGGGGCTATCGACGAGCAGTACTTC.

This clonotype was found a few times. The genes are TRBV5-8 and TRBJ1-5; TRBD1 agrees at 8 bases. CDR1 and CDR2 from the germline V gene are SGHTS and YDEGEE. CDR3 length equals 15 residues. The V gene end was trimmed by 4 bases and the J gene end by 4 bases; junction bases not matched to a gene: 7. The CDR3 DNA sequence: TGTGCCAGCAGCCCGACAGGGGCCCCGAATCAGCCCCAGCATTTT. Translating it yields CASSPTGAPNQPQHF.

This chain joins TRBV30 and TRBJ2-3, with D uncertain. Trimming stripped 0 bases from V and 2 bases from J, with 9 bases between. Germline assignment: CDR1 GTSNPN and CDR2 SVGIG (reference sequence). The CDR3 spans 14 residues. The CDR3 reads CAWSVGQPTDTQYF. In nucleotides, the CDR3 is TGTGCCTGGAGTGTAGGGCAGCCCACAGATACGCAGTATTTT.

This chain connects TRBV7-9 to TRBJ2-7; 7 positions match TRBD1. The CDR3 consists of 15 residues. Trimming at V came to 5 bases and at J to 0 bases, leaving 7 bases not matched to a gene. CDR1 is SEHNR, CDR2 FQNEAQ, per germline (reference sequence). Written as DNA, the CDR3 is TGTGCCAGCAGCCGTTTGGGGGACAGCTCCTACGAGCAGTACTTC. Translating gives CASSRLGDSSYEQYF.

The V gene is TRBV4-2, the J gene TRBJ2-3; unclear D gene. Trimming pared 2 bases from V and 3 bases from J, leaving 9 bases between. Germline CDR1 reads LGHNA; CDR2 reads YNFKEQ. The CDR3 has 14 amino acids. This CDR3 reads CASSQRMETDTQYF. The CDR3, as DNA: TGTGCCAGCAGCCAAAGGATGGAGACAGATACGCAGTATTTT.